What follows is one T cell receptor beta chain and its context. The antigen remains undetermined. This CDR3 is 16 amino acids long. V gave up 4 bases and J gave up 4 bases, with 17 bases separating them. Germline V gene sequence: CDR1 MNHNS, CDR2 SASEGT. These data come from a study of STAT5B mutations in CD4+ large granular lymphocyte leukemia. Study summary: Healthy donors showed HLA-associated enrichment of the CDR3 'QG' motif. Notes on the study in general: Main leukemic clonotypes were patient-specific, but under 30% appeared at low frequency elsewhere.

Measured with immunoSEQ multiplex PCR; TCRdb has only the in-frame clones, and not every one. Of roughly 40,000 clones listed, roughly 83% are singletons. The source material was CD4+ T cells from blood buffy coats. The V call is TRBV6-1, the J call TRBJ1-5, with no clear D. The receptor comes from a human donor in good health. In DNA form, the CDR3 reads TGTGCCAGCAGTGCTGGGATAAACAGCAGTAATCAGCCCCAGCATTTT. Amino acids: CASSAGINSSNQPQHF.